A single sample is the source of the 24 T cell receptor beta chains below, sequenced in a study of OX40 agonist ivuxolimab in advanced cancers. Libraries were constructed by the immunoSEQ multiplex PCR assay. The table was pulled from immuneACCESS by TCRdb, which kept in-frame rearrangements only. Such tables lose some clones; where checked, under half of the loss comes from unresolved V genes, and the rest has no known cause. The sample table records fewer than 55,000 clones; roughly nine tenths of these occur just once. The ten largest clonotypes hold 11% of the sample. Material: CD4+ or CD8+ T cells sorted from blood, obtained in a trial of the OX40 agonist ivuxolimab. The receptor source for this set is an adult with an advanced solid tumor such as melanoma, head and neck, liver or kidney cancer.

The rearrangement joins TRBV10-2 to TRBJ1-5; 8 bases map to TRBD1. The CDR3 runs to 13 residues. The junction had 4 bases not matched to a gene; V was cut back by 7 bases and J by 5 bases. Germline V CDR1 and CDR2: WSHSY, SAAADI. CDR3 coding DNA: TGCGCCAGCACACAGGGGGTAGATCAGCCCCAGCATTTT. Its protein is CASTQGVDQPQHF.

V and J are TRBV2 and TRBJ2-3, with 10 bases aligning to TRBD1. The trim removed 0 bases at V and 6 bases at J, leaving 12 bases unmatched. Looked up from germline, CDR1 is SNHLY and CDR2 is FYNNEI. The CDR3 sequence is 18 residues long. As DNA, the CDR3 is TGTGCCAGCAGTGAAGCGCTTCCAGCGACAGGGGGCTCGGATACGCAGTATTTT. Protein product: CASSEALPATGGSDTQYF.

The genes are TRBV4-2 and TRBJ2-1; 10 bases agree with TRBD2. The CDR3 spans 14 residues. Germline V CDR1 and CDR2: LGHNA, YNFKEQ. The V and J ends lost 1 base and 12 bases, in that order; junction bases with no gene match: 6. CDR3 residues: CASSQVLAGGVQFF. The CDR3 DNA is TGTGCCAGCAGCCAAGTATTAGCGGGGGGTGTGCAGTTCTTC.

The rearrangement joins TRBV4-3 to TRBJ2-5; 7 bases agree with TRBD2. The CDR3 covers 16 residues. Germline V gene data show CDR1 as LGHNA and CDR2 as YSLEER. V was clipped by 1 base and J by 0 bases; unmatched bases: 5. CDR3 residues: CASSQGGGGYQETQYF. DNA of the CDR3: TGCGCCAGCAGCCAAGGGGGCGGGGGTTACCAAGAGACCCAGTACTTC.

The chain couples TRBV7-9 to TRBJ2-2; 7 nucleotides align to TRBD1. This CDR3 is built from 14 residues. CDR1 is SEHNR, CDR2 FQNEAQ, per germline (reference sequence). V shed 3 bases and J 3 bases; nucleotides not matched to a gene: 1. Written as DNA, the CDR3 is TGTGCCAGCAGCTTCGGGACAGACACCGGGGAGCTGTTTTTT. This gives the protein CASSFGTDTGELFF.

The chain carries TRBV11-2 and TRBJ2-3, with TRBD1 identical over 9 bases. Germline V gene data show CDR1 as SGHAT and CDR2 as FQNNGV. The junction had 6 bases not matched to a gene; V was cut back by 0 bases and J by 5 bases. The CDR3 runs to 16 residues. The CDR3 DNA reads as TGTGCCAGCAGCTTAGACGGGACAGGGTTTGGAGATACGCAGTATTTT. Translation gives CASSLDGTGFGDTQYF.

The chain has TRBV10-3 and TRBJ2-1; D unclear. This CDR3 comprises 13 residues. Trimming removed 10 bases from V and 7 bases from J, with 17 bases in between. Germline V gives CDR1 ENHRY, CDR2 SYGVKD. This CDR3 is CATREALLNEQFF. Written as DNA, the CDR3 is TGTGCCACCCGAGAAGCATTATTAAATGAGCAGTTCTTC.

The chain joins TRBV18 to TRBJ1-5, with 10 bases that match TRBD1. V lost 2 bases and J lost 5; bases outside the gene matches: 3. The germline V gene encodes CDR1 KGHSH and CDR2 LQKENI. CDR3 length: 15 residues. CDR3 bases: TGTGCCAGCTCACCAGGGACAGGGGTTCATCAGCCCCAGCATTTT. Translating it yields CASSPGTGVHQPQHF.

CDR3 region: CASSSIPNGYTF. The CDR3 DNA sequence: TGTGCCAGCAGCTCGATCCCGAACGGCTACACCTTC. The rearrangement joins TRBV11-2 to TRBJ1-2; D is unresolved. Germline V gene lookup returns CDR1 SGHAT and CDR2 FQNNGV. Trimming stripped 4 bases from V and 8 bases from J, with 11 bases between. The CDR3 is 12 amino acids.

CDR3 region: CASSIGRAVAGNTIYF. CDR3 DNA sequence: TGTGCCAGTAGTATCGGCAGGGCAGTGGCTGGAAACACCATATATTTT. This sequence joins TRBV19 and TRBJ1-3; weak D call: TRBD1 (5 bases). Trimming removed 3 bases at V and 2 bases at J, with 14 bases between. CDR1 LNHDA and CDR2 SQIVND come from the germline V gene (reference sequence). The CDR3 contains 16 residues.

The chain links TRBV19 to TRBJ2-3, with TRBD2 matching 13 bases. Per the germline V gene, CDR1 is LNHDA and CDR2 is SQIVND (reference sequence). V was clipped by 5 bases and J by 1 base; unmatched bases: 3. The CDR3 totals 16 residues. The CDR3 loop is CASSDTSGRGTDTQYF. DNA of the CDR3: TGTGCCAGTAGTGATACTAGCGGGAGGGGCACAGATACGCAGTATTTT.

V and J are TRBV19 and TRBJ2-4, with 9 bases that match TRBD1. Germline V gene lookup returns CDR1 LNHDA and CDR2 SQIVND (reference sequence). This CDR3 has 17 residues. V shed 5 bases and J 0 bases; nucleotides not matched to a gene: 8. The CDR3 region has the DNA TGTGCCAGTAGTCCCGGGACAGGGAAGGGAGCCAAAAACATTCAGTACTTC. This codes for CASSPGTGKGAKNIQYF.

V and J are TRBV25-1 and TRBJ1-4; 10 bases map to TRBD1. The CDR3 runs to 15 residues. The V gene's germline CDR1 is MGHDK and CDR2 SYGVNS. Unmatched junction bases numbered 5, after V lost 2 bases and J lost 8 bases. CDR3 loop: CASSEGQGVWEKLFF. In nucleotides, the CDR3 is TGTGCCAGCAGTGAAGGACAGGGGGTATGGGAAAAACTGTTTTTT.

The DNA of the CDR3 is TGTGCCAGTAGTACACCTTCTAGCGGGAGTGGGGAGACCCAGTACTTC. Its translation: CASSTPSSGSGETQYF. The J gene is TRBJ2-5, the V gene TRBV19, with TRBD2 matching over 10 bases. The germline CDR1 and CDR2 sequences are LNHDA and SQIVND (reference sequence). V lost 4 bases and J lost 5; bases outside the gene matches: 10. The CDR3 is 16 amino acids.

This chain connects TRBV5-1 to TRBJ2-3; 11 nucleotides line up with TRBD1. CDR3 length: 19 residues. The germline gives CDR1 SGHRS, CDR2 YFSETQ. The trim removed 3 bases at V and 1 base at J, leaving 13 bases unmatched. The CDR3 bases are TGCGCCAGCAGCTCTTCCGGGACAGGGGGTGGTCTGCGCACAGATACGCAGTATTTT. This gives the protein CASSSSGTGGGLRTDTQYF. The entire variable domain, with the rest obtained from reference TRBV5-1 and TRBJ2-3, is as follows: KAGVTQTPRYLIKTRGQQVTLSCSPISGHRSVSWYQQTPGQGLQFLFEYFSETQRNKGNFPGRFSGRQFSNSRSEMNVSTLELGDSALYLCASSSSGTGGGLRTDTQYFGPGTRLTVL.

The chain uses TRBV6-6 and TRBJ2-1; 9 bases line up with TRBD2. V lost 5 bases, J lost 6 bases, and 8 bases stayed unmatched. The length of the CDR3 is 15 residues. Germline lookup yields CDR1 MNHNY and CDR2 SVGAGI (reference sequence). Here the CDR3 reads CASSKAGGPSNEQFF. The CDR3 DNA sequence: TGTGCCAGCAGTAAAGCGGGAGGTCCCTCCAATGAGCAGTTCTTC.

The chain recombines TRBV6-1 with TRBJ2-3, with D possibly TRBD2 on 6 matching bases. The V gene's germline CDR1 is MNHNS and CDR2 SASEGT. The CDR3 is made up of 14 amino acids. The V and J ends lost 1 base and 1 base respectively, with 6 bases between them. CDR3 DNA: TGTGCCAGCAGTGAAGGGGGGGGCACAGATACGCAGTATTTT. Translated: CASSEGGGTDTQYF.

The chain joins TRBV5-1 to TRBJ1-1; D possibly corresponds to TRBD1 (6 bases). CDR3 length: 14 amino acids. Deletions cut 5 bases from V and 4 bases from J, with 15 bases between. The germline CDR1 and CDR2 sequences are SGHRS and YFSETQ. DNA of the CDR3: TGCGCCAGCAGTCGGTTGGAGGGGGGCACTGAAGCTTTCTTT. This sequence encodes CASSRLEGGTEAFF.

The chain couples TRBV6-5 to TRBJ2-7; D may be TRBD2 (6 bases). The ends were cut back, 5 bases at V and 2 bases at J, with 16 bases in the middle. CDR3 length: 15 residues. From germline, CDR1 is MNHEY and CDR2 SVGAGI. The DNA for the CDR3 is TGTGCCAGCAGTACCCTCCTCGGGGGACCCTACGAGCAGTACTTC. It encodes CASSTLLGGPYEQYF.

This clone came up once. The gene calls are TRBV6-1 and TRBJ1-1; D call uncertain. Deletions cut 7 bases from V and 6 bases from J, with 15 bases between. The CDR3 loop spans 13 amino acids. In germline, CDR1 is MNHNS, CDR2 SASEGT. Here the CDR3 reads CASNPSDLAEAFF. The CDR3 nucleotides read TGTGCCAGCAACCCCTCTGATCTAGCTGAAGCTTTCTTT.

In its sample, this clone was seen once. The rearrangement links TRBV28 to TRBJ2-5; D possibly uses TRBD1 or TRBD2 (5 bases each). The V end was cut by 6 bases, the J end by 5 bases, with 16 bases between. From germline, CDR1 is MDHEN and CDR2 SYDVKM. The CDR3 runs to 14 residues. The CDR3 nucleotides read TGTGCCAGCAGGTCAGAAGGGGACGGGGAGACCCAGTACTTC. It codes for CASRSEGDGETQYF.

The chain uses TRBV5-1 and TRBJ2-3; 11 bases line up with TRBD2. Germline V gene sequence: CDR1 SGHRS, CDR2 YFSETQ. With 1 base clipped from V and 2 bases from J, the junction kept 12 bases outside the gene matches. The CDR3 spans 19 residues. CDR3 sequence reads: CASSLMGTSGRRHTDTQYF. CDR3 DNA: TGCGCCAGCAGCTTGATGGGGACTAGCGGCCGCCGGCACACAGATACGCAGTATTTT. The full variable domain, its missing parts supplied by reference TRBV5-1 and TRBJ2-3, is KAGVTQTPRYLIKTRGQQVTLSCSPISGHRSVSWYQQTPGQGLQFLFEYFSETQRNKGNFPGRFSGRQFSNSRSEMNVSTLELGDSALYLCASSLMGTSGRRHTDTQYFGPGTRLTVL.

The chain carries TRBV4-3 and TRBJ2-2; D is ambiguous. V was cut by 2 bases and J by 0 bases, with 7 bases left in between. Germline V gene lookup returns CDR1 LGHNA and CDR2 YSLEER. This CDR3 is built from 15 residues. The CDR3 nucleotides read TGCGCCAGCAGCCAAATGAGATCGAACACCGGGGAGCTGTTTTTT. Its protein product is CASSQMRSNTGELFF.

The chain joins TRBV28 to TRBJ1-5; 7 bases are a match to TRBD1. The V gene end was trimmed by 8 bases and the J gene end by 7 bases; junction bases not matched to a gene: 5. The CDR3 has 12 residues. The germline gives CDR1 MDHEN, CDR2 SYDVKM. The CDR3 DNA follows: TGTGCCAGCGGAGGGGGCGGGCAGCCCCAGCATTTT. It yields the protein CASGGGGQPQHF.